The clone carrying this T cell receptor beta chain appeared once. Its antigen is currently unknown. This entry comes from a study of blood T cells in healthy people across ages. A second about 7 to 12 cycle PCR used barcoded and J-beta primers. Each TCR beta cDNA got a 12-nucleotide random molecular identifier. TCRdb independently ran MiXCR on the 5' RACE reads; one entry per CDR3 protein. The data show approximately 1,700,000 distinct CDR3 sequences, roughly two fifths seen once. CDR1 and CDR2 (germline): DFQATT, SNEGSKA (reference sequence). CDR3 length equals 15 residues. Deletions cut 2 bases from V and 1 base from J, with 14 bases between. Study-level points and caveats: Investigators treated diversity estimates from one million T cells as underestimates.

The chain has TRBV20-1 and TRBJ2-5; TRBD1 might be the D (6 bases). This clonotype originated in a human donor in good health. The sequencing sample was made of blood. CDR3 bases: TGCAGTGCTAGAACAGGGAAGGTGCCCCAAGAGACCCAGTACTTC. Amino acids: CSARTGKVPQETQYF.